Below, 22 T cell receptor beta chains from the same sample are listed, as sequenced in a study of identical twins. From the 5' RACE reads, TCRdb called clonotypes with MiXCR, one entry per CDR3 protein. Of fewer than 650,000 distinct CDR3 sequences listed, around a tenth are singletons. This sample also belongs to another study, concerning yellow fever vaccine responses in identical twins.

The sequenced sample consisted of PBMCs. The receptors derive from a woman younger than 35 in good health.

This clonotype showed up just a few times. The CDR3 spells CASSQFRPSPSSYNEQFF. The CDR3 DNA reads TGCGCCAGCAGCCAATTTAGACCCTCCCCGAGCTCCTACAATGAGCAGTTCTTC. The chain couples TRBV4-3 to TRBJ2-1; D call uncertain. The CDR3 has 18 residues. V shed 2 bases and J shed 0 bases, with 17 bases lying between them. Germline V gene lookup returns CDR1 LGHNA and CDR2 YSLEER.

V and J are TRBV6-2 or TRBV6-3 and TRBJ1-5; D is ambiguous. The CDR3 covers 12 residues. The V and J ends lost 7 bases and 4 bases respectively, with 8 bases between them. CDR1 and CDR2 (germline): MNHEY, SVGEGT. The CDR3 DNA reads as TGTGCCAGCATGGGTACGAATCAGCCCCAGCATTTT. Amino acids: CASMGTNQPQHF.

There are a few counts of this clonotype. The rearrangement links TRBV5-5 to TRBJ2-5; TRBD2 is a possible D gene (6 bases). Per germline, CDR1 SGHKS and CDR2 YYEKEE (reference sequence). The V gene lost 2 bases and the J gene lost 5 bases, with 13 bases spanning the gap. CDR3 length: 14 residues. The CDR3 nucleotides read TGTGCCAGCAGCTTAGGAGGGTATGGGGAGACCCAGTACTTC. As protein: CASSLGGYGETQYF.

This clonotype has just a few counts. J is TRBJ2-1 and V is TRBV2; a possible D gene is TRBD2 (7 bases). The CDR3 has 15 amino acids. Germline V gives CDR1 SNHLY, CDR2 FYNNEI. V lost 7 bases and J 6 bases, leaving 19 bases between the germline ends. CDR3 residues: CASTPGERGGNEQFF. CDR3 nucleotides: TGTGCCAGCACCCCCGGGGAAAGGGGGGGCAATGAGCAGTTCTTC.

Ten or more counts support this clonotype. CDR3 region: CSVEAGGSLYGYTF. The CDR3 nucleotides are TGCAGCGTTGAAGCCGGGGGGAGCCTCTATGGCTACACCTTC. The chain uses TRBV29-1 and TRBJ1-2, with D possibly TRBD1 on 5 matching bases. V was cut by 1 base and J by 4 bases, with 13 bases left in between. The CDR3 is 14 residues long. Germline V gene sequence: CDR1 SQVTM, CDR2 ANQGSEA.

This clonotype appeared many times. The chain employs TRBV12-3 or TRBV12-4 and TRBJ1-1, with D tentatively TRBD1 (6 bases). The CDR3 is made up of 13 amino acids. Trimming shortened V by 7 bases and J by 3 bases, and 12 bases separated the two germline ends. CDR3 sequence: CASTKGGYTEAFF. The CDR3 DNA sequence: TGTGCCAGCACAAAAGGGGGTTACACTGAAGCTTTCTTT.

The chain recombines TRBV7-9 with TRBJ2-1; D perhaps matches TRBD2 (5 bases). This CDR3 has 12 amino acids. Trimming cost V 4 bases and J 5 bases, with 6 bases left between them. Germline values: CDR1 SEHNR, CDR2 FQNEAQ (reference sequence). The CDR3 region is CASSSLDNEQFF. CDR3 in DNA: TGTGCCAGCAGCTCACTAGACAATGAGCAGTTCTTC.

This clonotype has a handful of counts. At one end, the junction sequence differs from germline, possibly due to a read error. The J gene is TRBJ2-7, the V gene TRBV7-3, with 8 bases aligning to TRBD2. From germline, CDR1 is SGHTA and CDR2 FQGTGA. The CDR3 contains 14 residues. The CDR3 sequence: CASSFSGDSHEQYF. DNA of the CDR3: TGTGCCAGCAGCTTTAGCGGGGACTCCCACGAGCAGTACTTC. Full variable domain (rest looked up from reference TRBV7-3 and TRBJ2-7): GAGVSQTPSNKVTEKGKYVELRCDPISGHTALYWYRQSLGQGPEFLIYFQGTGAADDSGLPNDRFFAVRPEGSVSTLKIQRTERGDSAVYLCASSFSGDSHEQYFGPGTRLTVT.

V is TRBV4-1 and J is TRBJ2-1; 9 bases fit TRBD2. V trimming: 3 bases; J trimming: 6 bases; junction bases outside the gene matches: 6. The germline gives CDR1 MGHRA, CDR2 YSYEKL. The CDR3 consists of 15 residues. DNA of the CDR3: TGCGCCAGCAGCCAGGCGGGAGGGCCGGTCAATGAGCAGTTCTTC. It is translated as CASSQAGGPVNEQFF.

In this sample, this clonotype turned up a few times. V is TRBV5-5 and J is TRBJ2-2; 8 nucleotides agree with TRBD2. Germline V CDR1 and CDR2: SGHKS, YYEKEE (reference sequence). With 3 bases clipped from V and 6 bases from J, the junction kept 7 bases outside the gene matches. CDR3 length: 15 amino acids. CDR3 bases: TGTGCCAGCAGCTGGGACGGGACTAGACCCGGGGAGCTGTTTTTT. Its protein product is CASSWDGTRPGELFF.

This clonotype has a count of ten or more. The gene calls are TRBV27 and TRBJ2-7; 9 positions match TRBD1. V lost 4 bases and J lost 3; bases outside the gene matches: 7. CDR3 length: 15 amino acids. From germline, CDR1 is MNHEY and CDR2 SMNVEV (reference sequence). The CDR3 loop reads CASSSLDRGIYEQYF. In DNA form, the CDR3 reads TGTGCCAGCAGTTCCCTGGACAGGGGTATCTACGAGCAGTACTTC.

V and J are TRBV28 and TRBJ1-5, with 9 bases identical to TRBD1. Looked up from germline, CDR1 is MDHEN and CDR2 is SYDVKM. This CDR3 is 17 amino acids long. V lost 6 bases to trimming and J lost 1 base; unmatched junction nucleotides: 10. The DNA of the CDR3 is TGTGCCAGCAGCTCGGGACAGGGCCGAAGCAGCAATCAGCCCCAGCATTTT. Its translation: CASSSGQGRSSNQPQHF.

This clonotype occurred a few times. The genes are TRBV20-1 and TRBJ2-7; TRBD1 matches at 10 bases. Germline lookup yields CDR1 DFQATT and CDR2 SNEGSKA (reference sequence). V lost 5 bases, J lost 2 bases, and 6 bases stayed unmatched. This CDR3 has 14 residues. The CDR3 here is CSAETGGPAYEQYF. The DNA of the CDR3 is TGCAGTGCTGAGACAGGGGGCCCTGCCTACGAGCAGTACTTC.

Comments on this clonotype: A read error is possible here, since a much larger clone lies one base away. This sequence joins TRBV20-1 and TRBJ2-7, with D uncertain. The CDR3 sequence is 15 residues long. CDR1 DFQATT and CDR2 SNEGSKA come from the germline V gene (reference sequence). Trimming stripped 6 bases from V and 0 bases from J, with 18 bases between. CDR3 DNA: TGCAGTGCCCCGGCCAGAAGAAAAAGCTCCTACGAGCAGTACTTC. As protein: CSAPARRKSSYEQYF.

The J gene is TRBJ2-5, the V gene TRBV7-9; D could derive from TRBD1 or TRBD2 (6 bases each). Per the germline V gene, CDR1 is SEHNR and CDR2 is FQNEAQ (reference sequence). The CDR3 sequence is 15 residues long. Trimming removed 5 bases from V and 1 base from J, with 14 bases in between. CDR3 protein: CASSPIEGGQETQYF. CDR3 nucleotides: TGTGCCAGCAGCCCAATCGAGGGGGGCCAAGAGACCCAGTACTTC.

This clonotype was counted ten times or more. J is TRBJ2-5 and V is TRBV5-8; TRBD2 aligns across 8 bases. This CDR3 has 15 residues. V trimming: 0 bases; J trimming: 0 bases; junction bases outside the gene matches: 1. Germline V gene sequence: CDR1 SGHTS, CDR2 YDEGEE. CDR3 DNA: TGTGCCAGCAGCTTGGGCGGGAGGTACCAAGAGACCCAGTACTTC. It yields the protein CASSLGGRYQETQYF.

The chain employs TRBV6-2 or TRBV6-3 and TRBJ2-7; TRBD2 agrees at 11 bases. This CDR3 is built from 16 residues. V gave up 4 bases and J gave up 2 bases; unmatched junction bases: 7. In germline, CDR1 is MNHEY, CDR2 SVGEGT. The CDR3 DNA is TGTGCCAGCAGTTTTGCACTAGCGGGAGTTCCCTACGAGCAGTACTTC. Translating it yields CASSFALAGVPYEQYF.

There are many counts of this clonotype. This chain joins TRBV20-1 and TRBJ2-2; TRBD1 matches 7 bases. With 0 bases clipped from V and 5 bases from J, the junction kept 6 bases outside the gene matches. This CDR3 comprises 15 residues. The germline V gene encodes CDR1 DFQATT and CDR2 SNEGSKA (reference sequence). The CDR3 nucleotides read TGCAGTGCTAGAGACGGGACAGAGGGGACCGGGGAGCTGTTTTTT. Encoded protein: CSARDGTEGTGELFF.

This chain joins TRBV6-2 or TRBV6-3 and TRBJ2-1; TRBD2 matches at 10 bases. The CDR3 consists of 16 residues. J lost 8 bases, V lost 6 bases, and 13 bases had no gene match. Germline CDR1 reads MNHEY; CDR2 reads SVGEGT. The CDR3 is CASRGEAGGWRDEQFF. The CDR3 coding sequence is TGTGCCAGCAGAGGAGAAGCGGGAGGGTGGAGGGATGAGCAGTTCTTC.

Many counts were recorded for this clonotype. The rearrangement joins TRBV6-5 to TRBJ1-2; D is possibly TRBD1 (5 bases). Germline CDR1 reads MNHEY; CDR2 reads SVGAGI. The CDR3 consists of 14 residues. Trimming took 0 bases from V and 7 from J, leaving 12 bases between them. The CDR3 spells CASSYSGAVVGYTF. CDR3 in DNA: TGTGCCAGCAGTTACTCTGGGGCGGTCGTTGGCTACACCTTC.

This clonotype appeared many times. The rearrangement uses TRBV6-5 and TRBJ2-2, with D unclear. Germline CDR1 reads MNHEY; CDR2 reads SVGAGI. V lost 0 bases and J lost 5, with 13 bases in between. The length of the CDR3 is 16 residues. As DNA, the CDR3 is TGTGCCAGCAGTTACTCGAGCAAGTTCGCAACCGGGGAGCTGTTTTTT. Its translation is CASSYSSKFATGELFF.

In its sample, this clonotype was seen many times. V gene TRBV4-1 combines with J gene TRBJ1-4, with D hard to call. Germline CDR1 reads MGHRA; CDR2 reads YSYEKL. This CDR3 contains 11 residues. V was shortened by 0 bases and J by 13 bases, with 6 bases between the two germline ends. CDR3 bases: TGCGCCAGCAGCCAAGATAGTAGACTGTTTTTT. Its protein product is CASSQDSRLFF.